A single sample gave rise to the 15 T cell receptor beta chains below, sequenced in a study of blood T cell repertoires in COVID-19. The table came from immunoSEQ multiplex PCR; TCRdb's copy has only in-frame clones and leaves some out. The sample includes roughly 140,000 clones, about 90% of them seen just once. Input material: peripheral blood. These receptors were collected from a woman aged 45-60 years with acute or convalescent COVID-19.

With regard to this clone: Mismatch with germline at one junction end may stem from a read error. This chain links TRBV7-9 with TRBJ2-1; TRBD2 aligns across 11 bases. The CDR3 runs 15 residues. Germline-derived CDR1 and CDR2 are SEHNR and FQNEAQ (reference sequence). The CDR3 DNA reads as TGTGCCAGCAGATTAGGAACTAGCGGGAGCGGTGAGCAGTTCTTC. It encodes CASRLGTSGSGEQFF.

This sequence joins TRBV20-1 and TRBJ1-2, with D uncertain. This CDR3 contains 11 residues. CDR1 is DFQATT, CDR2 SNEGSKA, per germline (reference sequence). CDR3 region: CSATDNYGYTF. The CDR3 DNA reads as TGCAGCGCAACAGATAACTATGGCTACACCTTC.

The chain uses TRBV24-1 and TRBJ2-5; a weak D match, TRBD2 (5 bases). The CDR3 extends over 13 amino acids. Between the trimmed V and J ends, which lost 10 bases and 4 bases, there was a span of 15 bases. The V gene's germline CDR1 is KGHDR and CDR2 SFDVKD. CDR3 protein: CATGAESGETQYF. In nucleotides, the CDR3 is TGTGCCACAGGAGCGGAGTCAGGAGAGACCCAGTACTTC.

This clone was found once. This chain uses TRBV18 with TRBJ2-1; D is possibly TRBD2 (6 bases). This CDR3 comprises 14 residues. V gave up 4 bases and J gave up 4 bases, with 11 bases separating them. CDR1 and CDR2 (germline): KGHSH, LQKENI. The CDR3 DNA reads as TGTGCCAGCTCACTGGCGGGGCGGTACAATGAGCAGTTCTTC. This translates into CASSLAGRYNEQFF.

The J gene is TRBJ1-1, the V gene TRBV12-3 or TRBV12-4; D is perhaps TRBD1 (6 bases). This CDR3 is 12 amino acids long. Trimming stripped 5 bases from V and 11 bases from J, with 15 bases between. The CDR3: CASSQNRVRAFF. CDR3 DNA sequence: TGTGCCAGCAGTCAGAACAGGGTCCGGGCTTTCTTT.

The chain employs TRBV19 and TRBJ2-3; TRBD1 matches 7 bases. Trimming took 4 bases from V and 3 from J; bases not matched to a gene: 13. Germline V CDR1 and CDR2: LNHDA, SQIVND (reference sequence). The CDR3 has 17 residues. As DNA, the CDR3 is TGTGCCAGTAGTAGCCGACAGGGCCGTCAAGGGACAGATACGCAGTATTTT. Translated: CASSSRQGRQGTDTQYF.

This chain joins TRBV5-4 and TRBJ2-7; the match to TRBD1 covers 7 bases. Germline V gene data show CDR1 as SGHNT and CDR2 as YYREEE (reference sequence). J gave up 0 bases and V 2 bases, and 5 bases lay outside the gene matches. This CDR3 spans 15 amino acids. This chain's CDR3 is CASSFRDSDSYEQYF. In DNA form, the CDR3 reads TGTGCCAGCAGCTTCAGGGACAGTGACTCCTACGAGCAGTACTTC. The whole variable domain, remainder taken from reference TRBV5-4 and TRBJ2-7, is ETGVTQSPTHLIKTRGQQVTLRCSSQSGHNTVSWYQQALGQGPQFIFQYYREEENGRGNFPPRFSGLQFPNYSSELNVNALELDDSALYLCASSFRDSDSYEQYFGPGTRLTVT.

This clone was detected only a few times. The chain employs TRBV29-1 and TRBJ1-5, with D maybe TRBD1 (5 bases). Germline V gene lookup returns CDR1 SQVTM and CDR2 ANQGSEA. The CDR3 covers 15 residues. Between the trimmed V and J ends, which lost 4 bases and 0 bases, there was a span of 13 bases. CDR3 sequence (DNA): TGCAGCGTTGGCGGTCAGGGAAATAGCAATCAGCCCCAGCATTTT. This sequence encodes CSVGGQGNSNQPQHF.

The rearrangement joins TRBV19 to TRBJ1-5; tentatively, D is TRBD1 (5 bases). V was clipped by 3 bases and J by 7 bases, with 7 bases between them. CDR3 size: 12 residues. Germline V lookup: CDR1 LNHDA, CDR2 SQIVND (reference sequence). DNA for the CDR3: TGTGCCAGTAGTATGGGGGGACAGCCCCAGCATTTT. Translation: CASSMGGQPQHF. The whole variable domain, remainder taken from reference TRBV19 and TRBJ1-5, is DGGITQSPKYLFRKEGQNVTLSCEQNLNHDAMYWYRQDPGQGLRLIYYSQIVNDFQKGDIAEGYSVSREKKESFPLTVTSAQKNPTAFYLCASSMGGQPQHFGDGTRLSIL.

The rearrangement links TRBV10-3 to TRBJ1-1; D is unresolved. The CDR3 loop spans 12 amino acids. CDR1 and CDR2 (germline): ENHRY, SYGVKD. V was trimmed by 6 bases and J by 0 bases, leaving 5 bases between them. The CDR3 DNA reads TGTGCCATCAGACAGATGAACACTGAAGCTTTCTTT. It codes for CAIRQMNTEAFF.

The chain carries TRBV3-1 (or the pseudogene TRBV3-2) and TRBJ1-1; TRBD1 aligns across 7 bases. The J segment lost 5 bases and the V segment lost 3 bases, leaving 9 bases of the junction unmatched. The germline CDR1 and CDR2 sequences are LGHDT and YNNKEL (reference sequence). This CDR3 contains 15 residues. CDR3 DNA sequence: TGTGCCAGCAGCCAGGCGGGACAGCGCGGAACTGAAGCTTTCTTT. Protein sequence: CASSQAGQRGTEAFF.

As DNA, the CDR3 is TGTGCCGGGAGCTCGAGCAATCAGCCCCAGCATTTT. Translated: CAGSSSNQPQHF. V and J are TRBV19 and TRBJ1-5, with D hard to call. Trimming took off 11 bases at V and 1 base at J, with 9 bases between the two ends. The CDR3 is made up of 12 amino acids. CDR1 and CDR2 from the germline V gene are LNHDA and SQIVND (reference sequence).

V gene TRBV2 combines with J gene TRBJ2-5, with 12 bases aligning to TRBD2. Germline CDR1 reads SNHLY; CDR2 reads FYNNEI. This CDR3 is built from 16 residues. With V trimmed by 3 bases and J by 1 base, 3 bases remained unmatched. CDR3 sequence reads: CASSDRTSGIQETQYF. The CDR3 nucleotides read TGTGCCAGCAGTGATCGGACTAGCGGGATCCAAGAGACCCAGTACTTC.

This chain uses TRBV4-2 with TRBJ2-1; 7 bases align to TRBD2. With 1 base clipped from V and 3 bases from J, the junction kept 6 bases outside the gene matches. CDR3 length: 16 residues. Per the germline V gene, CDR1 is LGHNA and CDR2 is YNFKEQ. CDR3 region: CASSQGDSGLYNEQFF. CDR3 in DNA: TGTGCCAGCAGCCAAGGGGATAGCGGGCTCTACAATGAGCAGTTCTTC.

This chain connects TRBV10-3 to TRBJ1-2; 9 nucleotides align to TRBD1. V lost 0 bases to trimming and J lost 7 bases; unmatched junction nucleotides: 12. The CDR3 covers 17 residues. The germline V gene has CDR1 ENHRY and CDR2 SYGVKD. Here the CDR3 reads CAISESHPGQGQGGYTF. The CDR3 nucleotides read TGTGCCATCAGTGAGTCCCATCCGGGACAGGGTCAAGGTGGCTACACCTTC.